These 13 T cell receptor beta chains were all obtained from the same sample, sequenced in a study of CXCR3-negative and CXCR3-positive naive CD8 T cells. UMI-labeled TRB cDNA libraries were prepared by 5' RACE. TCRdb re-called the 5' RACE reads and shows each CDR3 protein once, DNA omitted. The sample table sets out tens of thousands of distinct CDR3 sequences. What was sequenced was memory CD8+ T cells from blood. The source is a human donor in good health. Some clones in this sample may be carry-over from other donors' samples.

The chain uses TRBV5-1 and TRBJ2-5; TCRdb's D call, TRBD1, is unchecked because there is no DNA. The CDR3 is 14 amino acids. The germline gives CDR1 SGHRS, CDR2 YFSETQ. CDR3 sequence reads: CASSATVSQETQYF.

This chain's CDR3 is CASSEQGESADTQYF. The rearrangement joins TRBV6-4 to TRBJ2-3; TCRdb names TRBD1, which stays unverified in the absence of DNA. Germline CDR1 and CDR2: MRHNA and SNTAGT. There are 15 residues in the CDR3.

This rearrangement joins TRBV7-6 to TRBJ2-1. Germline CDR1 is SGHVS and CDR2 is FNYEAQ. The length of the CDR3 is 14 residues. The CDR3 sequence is CASSSDRAPNEQFF.

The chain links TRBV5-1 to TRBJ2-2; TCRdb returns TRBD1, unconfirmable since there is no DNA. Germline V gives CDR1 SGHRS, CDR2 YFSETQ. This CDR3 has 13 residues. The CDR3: CASNLQGTGELFF.

The chain's CDR3 is CASSSHLRGLDTEAFF. V gene TRBV7-3 combines with J gene TRBJ1-1; without DNA, the TCRdb call of TRBD1 cannot be checked. This CDR3 contains 16 residues. From germline, CDR1 is SGHTA and CDR2 FQGTGA.

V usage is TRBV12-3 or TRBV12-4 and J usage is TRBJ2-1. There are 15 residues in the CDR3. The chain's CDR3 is CASSFRPGSYNEQFF.

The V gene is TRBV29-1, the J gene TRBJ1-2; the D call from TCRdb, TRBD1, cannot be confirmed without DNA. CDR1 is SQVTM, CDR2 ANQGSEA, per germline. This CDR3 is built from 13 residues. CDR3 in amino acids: CSVVARGLSGYTF.

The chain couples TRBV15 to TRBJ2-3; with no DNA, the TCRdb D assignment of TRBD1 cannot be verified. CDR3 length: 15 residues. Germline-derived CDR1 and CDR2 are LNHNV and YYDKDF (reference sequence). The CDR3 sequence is CATSRTGQPTDTQYF.

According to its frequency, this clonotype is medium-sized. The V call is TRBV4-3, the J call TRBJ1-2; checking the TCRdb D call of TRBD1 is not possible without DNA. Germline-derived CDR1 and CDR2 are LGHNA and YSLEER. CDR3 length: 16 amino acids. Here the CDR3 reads CASSQAPQGAPYGYTF.

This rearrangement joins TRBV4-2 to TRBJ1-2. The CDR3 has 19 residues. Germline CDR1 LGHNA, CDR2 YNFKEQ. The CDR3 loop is CASNPYSTTSDPANYGYTF.

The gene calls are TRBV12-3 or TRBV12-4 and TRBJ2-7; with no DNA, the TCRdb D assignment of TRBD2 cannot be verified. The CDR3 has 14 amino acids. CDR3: CASRGAGDPYEQYF.

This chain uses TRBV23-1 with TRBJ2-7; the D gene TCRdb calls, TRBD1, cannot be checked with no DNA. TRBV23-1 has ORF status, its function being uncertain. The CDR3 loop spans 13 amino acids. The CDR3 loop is CASSHPGGSEQYF.

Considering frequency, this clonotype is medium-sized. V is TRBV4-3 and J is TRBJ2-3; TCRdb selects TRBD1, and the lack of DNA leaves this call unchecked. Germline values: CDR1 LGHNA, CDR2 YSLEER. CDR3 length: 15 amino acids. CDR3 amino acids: CASSQGDRDTDTQYF.